Listed here are 30 T cell receptor beta chains from one sample, sequenced in a study of blood T cell repertoires in COVID-19. Repertoires were generated with immunoSEQ multiplex PCR, while TCRdb's copy carries only in-frame clones and drops some. Of 100,000 to 150,000 clones in the sample, over 75% are singletons; the top ten hold about a sixth. The material sequenced was peripheral blood. These receptors were obtained from a man under 40 with COVID-19, enrolled during active disease.

The gene calls are TRBV15 and TRBJ1-1; D remains ambiguous. The CDR3 totals 16 residues. The V gene lost 2 bases and the J gene lost 1 base, with 14 bases spanning the gap. Germline V gene sequence: CDR1 LNHNV, CDR2 YYDKDF (reference sequence). CDR3: CATSRPLLRRNTEAFF. DNA for the CDR3: TGTGCCACCAGCAGACCCCTCTTGCGAAGGAACACTGAAGCTTTCTTT. The whole variable domain, remainder taken from reference TRBV15 and TRBJ1-1, is DAMVIQNPRYQVTQFGKPVTLSCSQTLNHNVMYWYQQKSSQAPKLLFHYYDKDFNNEADTPDNFQSRRPNTSFCFLDIRSPGLGDTAMYLCATSRPLLRRNTEAFFGQGTRLTVV.

The chain joins TRBV28 to TRBJ1-1; 8 bases match TRBD1. Germline V gene lookup returns CDR1 MDHEN and CDR2 SYDVKM. The CDR3 length is 14 residues. The J segment lost 5 bases and the V segment lost 2 bases, leaving 4 bases of the junction unmatched. The CDR3 loop is CASSLVTGGTEAFF. The CDR3 DNA follows: TGTGCCAGCAGTTTAGTTACAGGGGGAACTGAAGCTTTCTTT.

The chain carries TRBV9 and TRBJ2-7; 11 bases are a match to TRBD1. The CDR3 covers 15 residues. CDR1 SGDLS and CDR2 YYNGEE come from the germline V gene. V lost 0 bases to trimming and J lost 4 bases; unmatched junction nucleotides: 3. The CDR3 is CASSVGDRGIYEQYF. The DNA for the CDR3 is TGTGCCAGCAGCGTAGGGGACAGGGGGATTTACGAGCAGTACTTC.

The rearrangement joins TRBV9 to TRBJ2-2, with 7 nucleotides matching TRBD2. The CDR3 extends over 16 amino acids. Germline V gene lookup returns CDR1 SGDLS and CDR2 YYNGEE. With V trimmed by 2 bases and J by 6 bases, 10 bases remained unmatched. The CDR3 sequence is CASSVGRLTSSGELFF. CDR3 nucleotide sequence: TGTGCCAGCAGCGTCGGCCGGCTGACTAGCTCCGGGGAGCTGTTTTTT.

The chain employs TRBV28 and TRBJ1-6; D is possibly TRBD1 (5 bases). V was trimmed by 5 bases and J by 0 bases, leaving 11 bases between them. Germline CDR1 reads MDHEN; CDR2 reads SYDVKM. CDR3 size: 16 residues. Here the CDR3 reads CASSEQGDSYNSPLHF. The CDR3 DNA follows: TGTGCCAGCAGTGAGCAGGGTGACTCCTATAATTCACCCCTCCACTTT.

J is TRBJ1-1 and V is TRBV6-2 or TRBV6-3, with a possible D match to TRBD1 (5 bases). Germline CDR1 MNHEY, CDR2 SVGEGT. The CDR3 runs to 15 residues. The V gene lost 0 bases and the J gene lost 5 bases, with 13 bases spanning the gap. Here the CDR3 reads CASSYSRGRGTEAFF. The CDR3 nucleotides are TGTGCCAGCAGTTACTCGAGGGGCCGGGGGACTGAAGCTTTCTTT.

The CDR3 bases are TGTGCCAGCAGCCGTTCGGACAGCTACGAGCAGTACTTC. Translating gives CASSRSDSYEQYF. The chain has TRBV7-8 and TRBJ2-7; D is possibly TRBD1 (6 bases). CDR1 is SGHVS and CDR2 is FQNEAQ in the germline V gene. V lost 5 bases, J lost 3 bases, and 11 bases lay in between. The CDR3 is 13 residues long.

This sequence joins TRBV5-1 and TRBJ2-6, with 11 bases aligning to TRBD1. The CDR3 sequence is 15 residues long. V lost 4 bases, J lost 6 bases, and 3 bases stayed unmatched. Germline V CDR1 and CDR2: SGHRS, YFSETQ. The CDR3 sequence: CASSPDRGPANVLTF. As DNA, the CDR3 is TGCGCCAGCAGCCCGGACAGGGGGCCGGCCAACGTCCTGACTTTC.

This clone was counted once. This chain uses TRBV6-5 with TRBJ2-7; 8 bases agree with TRBD2. V shed 4 bases, J shed 0 bases, and the junction held 2 bases outside the gene matches. Germline-derived CDR1 and CDR2 are MNHEY and SVGAGI. The CDR3 is 14 residues long. The CDR3 DNA reads as TGTGCCAGCAGTTTTAGCGGGGTCTCCTACGAGCAGTACTTC. Translating it yields CASSFSGVSYEQYF.

This chain joins TRBV24-1 and TRBJ2-1; 8 nucleotides line up with TRBD2. V was clipped by 7 bases and J by 7 bases; unmatched bases: 8. The CDR3 length is 14 residues. CDR1 and CDR2 (germline): KGHDR, SFDVKD. The CDR3 nucleotides are TGTGCCACCAGGAGCGGGAGTGGGGGGAATGAGCAGTTCTTC. Translating it yields CATRSGSGGNEQFF.

DNA for the CDR3: TGTGCCAGCAGCCGGGACAGGCTTACAGATACGCAGTATTTT. This sequence encodes CASSRDRLTDTQYF. The chain couples TRBV9 to TRBJ2-3, with TRBD1 matching over 8 bases. V lost 4 bases to trimming and J lost 3 bases; unmatched junction nucleotides: 4. The germline CDR1 and CDR2 sequences are SGDLS and YYNGEE. The length of the CDR3 is 14 residues.

The chain couples TRBV6-4 to TRBJ1-1, with 9 bases that match TRBD1. CDR1 is MRHNA, CDR2 SNTAGT, per germline. This CDR3 is 16 amino acids long. The trim removed 4 bases at V and 3 bases at J, leaving 9 bases unmatched. The CDR3 loop is CASSATGGRGYTEAFF. CDR3 DNA: TGTGCCAGCAGTGCAACAGGGGGCCGGGGCTACACTGAAGCTTTCTTT.

The chain has TRBV3-1 (or the pseudogene TRBV3-2) and TRBJ2-2; 11 bases are shared with TRBD2. V lost 4 bases and J lost 6; bases outside the gene matches: 7. This CDR3 spans 16 amino acids. The germline V gene encodes CDR1 LGHDT and CDR2 YNNKEL (reference sequence). The DNA for the CDR3 is TGTGCCAGCAGCCCCTTAGCGGGAGGGCTAGCCGGGGAGCTGTTTTTT. Its protein product is CASSPLAGGLAGELFF.

This chain connects TRBV9 to TRBJ2-2, with 9 nucleotides matching TRBD2. Germline assignment: CDR1 SGDLS and CDR2 YYNGEE. The V and J ends lost 0 bases and 6 bases, in that order; junction bases with no gene match: 9. The CDR3 runs to 17 residues. CDR3 protein: CASSVEIVAGEAGELFF. Written as DNA, the CDR3 is TGTGCCAGCAGCGTAGAAATTGTAGCGGGAGAGGCCGGGGAGCTGTTTTTT.

The rearrangement joins TRBV24-1 to TRBJ2-2, with a possible D match to TRBD2 (7 bases). With 2 bases removed from V and 4 bases from J, the gap between germline ends came to 25 bases. The CDR3 sequence is 20 residues long. CDR1 is KGHDR and CDR2 is SFDVKD in the germline V gene. The CDR3 spells CATSDSRGGGLAYGTGELFF. The CDR3 DNA reads TGTGCCACCAGTGATTCTCGTGGGGGGGGGCTCGCTTACGGCACCGGGGAGCTGTTTTTT.

The V call is TRBV7-2, the J call TRBJ2-5; tentatively, D is TRBD2 (6 bases). The CDR3 is 11 residues long. V lost 5 bases to trimming and J lost 13 bases, with 14 bases between them. Germline V gene sequence: CDR1 SGHTA, CDR2 FQGNSA. CDR3 residues: CASSPSGAVYF. DNA of the CDR3: TGTGCCAGCAGCCCCTCGGGAGCTGTGTACTTC.

This chain uses TRBV30 with TRBJ1-2; possible D gene TRBD1, 6 bases. The CDR3 contains 14 residues. With 3 bases removed from V and 8 bases from J, the gap between germline ends came to 19 bases. The V gene's germline CDR1 is GTSNPN and CDR2 SVGIG (reference sequence). The CDR3 DNA follows: TGTGCCTGGAGAGTTCCCGGGGGGGCCGGCGGCTACACCTTC. Protein sequence: CAWRVPGGAGGYTF.

This rearrangement joins TRBV7-9 to TRBJ2-1; the D gene is possibly TRBD1 (5 bases). The CDR3 extends over 15 amino acids. The ends were cut back, 5 bases at V and 3 bases at J, with 14 bases in the middle. Per the germline V gene, CDR1 is SEHNR and CDR2 is FQNEAQ (reference sequence). The CDR3 bases are TGTGCCAGCAGCCTCGGATGGGGCCTCTACAATGAGCAGTTCTTC. It yields the protein CASSLGWGLYNEQFF.

The chain employs TRBV5-1 and TRBJ2-3, with D maybe TRBD2 (5 bases). This CDR3 comprises 15 residues. Germline V CDR1 and CDR2: SGHRS, YFSETQ. The V end lost 0 bases, the J end lost 5 bases, and 13 bases lay between the germline ends. The CDR3 region has the DNA TGCGCCAGCAGCTTGGCGTTAGCGCCTAGAGATACGCAGTATTTT. It translates to CASSLALAPRDTQYF.

V is TRBV5-1 and J is TRBJ2-5, with 12 nucleotides matching TRBD2. Germline V gene sequence: CDR1 SGHRS, CDR2 YFSETQ. The CDR3 loop spans 17 amino acids. J lost 5 bases, V lost 0 bases, and 8 bases had no gene match. CDR3 nucleotide sequence: TGCGCCAGCAGCTTGGCCTCACTAGCGGGAGGAGGGGAGACCCAGTACTTC. Protein: CASSLASLAGGGETQYF.

This clone was detected a few times. The chain joins TRBV6-5 to TRBJ1-4, with 8 bases identical to TRBD1. From germline, CDR1 is MNHEY and CDR2 SVGAGI. Germline trimming cut 6 bases from V and 4 bases from J; bases unmatched to any gene: 7. This CDR3 is built from 15 residues. CDR3 in amino acids: CASSLGQGFNEKLFF. The CDR3 region has the DNA TGTGCCAGCAGCCTCGGACAGGGATTTAATGAAAAACTGTTTTTT.

The chain recombines TRBV2 with TRBJ1-2, with 8 bases fitting TRBD1. V was pared by 2 bases and J by 6 bases, with 14 bases of the junction left unmatched. The CDR3 totals 17 residues. Germline loops: CDR1 SNHLY, CDR2 FYNNEI. As DNA, the CDR3 is TGTGCCAGCAGTGAAAGGGGGGCAGGGGGCGCTTCGGATGGCTACACCTTC. It encodes CASSERGAGGASDGYTF.

The V gene is TRBV7-9, the J gene TRBJ2-3, with 11 bases matching TRBD2. J lost 5 bases, V lost 3 bases, and 7 bases had no gene match. Germline V gene data show CDR1 as SEHNR and CDR2 as FQNEAQ (reference sequence). This CDR3 has 16 amino acids. The CDR3 coding sequence is TGTGCCAGCAGCTTCTTCCTAGCGGGAGGTAGAGATACGCAGTATTTT. It translates to CASSFFLAGGRDTQYF.

In its sample, this clone was seen once. The chain recombines TRBV7-9 with TRBJ1-5, with 9 bases aligning to TRBD1. The germline V gene has CDR1 SEHNR and CDR2 FQNEAQ (reference sequence). The CDR3 has 14 residues. V dropped 5 bases and J dropped 4; count of bases not matched to a gene: 3. The CDR3 region is CASSGTGTNQPQHF. The DNA of the CDR3 is TGTGCCAGCAGCGGGACAGGGACTAATCAGCCCCAGCATTTT.

The rearrangement links TRBV11-3 to TRBJ1-6; the D gene is possibly TRBD1 (5 bases). Germline values: CDR1 SGHNT, CDR2 YENEEA. The CDR3 totals 14 residues. The ends were cut back, 3 bases at V and 7 bases at J, with 10 bases in the middle. CDR3 in amino acids: CASSFQGGNSPLHF. The DNA for the CDR3 is TGTGCCAGCAGCTTTCAGGGAGGAAATTCACCCCTCCACTTT.

This sequence joins TRBV27 and TRBJ2-7, with 13 positions matching TRBD2. The V gene's germline CDR1 is MNHEY and CDR2 SMNVEV (reference sequence). The J segment lost 3 bases and the V segment lost 7 bases, leaving 3 bases of the junction unmatched. CDR3 length equals 14 residues. CDR3 coding DNA: TGTGCCAGCAAAAGGACTAGCGGGAGCTACGAGCAGTACTTC. Protein product: CASKRTSGSYEQYF.

This clone was detected once. The chain has TRBV7-3 and TRBJ1-6, with D possibly TRBD1 on 5 matching bases. The V end was cut by 0 bases, the J end by 5 bases, with 17 bases between. The V gene's germline CDR1 is SGHTA and CDR2 FQGTGA. The CDR3 totals 18 residues. The CDR3 region has the DNA TGTGCCAGCAGCTTAACTGCCCCGGGGGTGCCAGATAATTCACCCCTCCACTTT. Encoded protein: CASSLTAPGVPDNSPLHF.

V is TRBV2 and J is TRBJ2-7, with 8 nucleotides matching TRBD2. CDR3 length: 12 residues. Per germline, CDR1 SNHLY and CDR2 FYNNEI. V gave up 6 bases and J gave up 5 bases; unmatched junction bases: 3. CDR3 loop: CASRGSGNEQYF. The DNA of the CDR3 is TGTGCCAGCAGGGGTAGCGGGAACGAGCAGTACTTC.

V gene TRBV5-1 combines with J gene TRBJ1-6; D remains ambiguous. The CDR3 sequence is 16 residues long. The V end lost 0 bases, the J end lost 0 bases, and 7 bases lay between the germline ends. Germline values: CDR1 SGHRS, CDR2 YFSETQ. The CDR3: CASSLEGSSYNSPLHF. CDR3 coding DNA: TGCGCCAGCAGCTTGGAAGGGAGCTCCTATAATTCACCCCTCCACTTT.

The CDR3 loop is CSVEDSVEGYTF. The CDR3 coding sequence is TGCAGCGTTGAAGATAGTGTTGAGGGCTACACCTTC. The chain joins TRBV29-1 to TRBJ1-2; no reliable D call. V lost 0 bases to trimming and J lost 8 bases, with 10 bases between them. Germline CDR1 SQVTM, CDR2 ANQGSEA. The CDR3 contains 12 residues.